This paragraph covers one TCR beta chain sequence. Its antigen is still unknown. These data originate in a study of cytomegalovirus exposure and HLA in healthy donors. Broader study findings: Analyses of presence/absence relied on an assumption of roughly uniform sequencing depth across donors. In a later analysis, TCR beta V- and J-gene trimming was associated with a missense DCLRE1C variant.

Researchers ran the PCR with 60 Vbeta and 13 Jbeta primers. Method: immunoSEQ multiplex PCR; TCRdb's copy keeps in-frame clones and lacks some. The sample table sets out around 52,000 clones. CDR1 is GTSNPN, CDR2 SVGIG, per germline (reference sequence). V lost 4 bases to trimming and J lost 5 bases; unmatched junction nucleotides: 10. This CDR3 has 14 residues. This TCR derives from a woman aged 45-65 years in good health and CMV-seropositive. This chain links TRBV30 with TRBJ1-2, with 7 bases identical to TRBD1. The sequenced sample consisted of PBMCs. The CDR3 DNA follows: TGTGCCTGGAAGAACAGACAGGGTCCATATGGCTACACCTTC. As protein: CAWKNRQGPYGYTF.